The 9 T cell receptor beta chains presented below share a single source sample, sequenced in a study of T cell responses to AZD1222 COVID-19 vaccine. TCRdb's table, derived via immunoSEQ multiplex PCR, lists solely in-frame clones and lacks some. The sample consists of under 170,000 clones, around 95% of them appearing once. The starting material was peripheral blood, obtained on day 0 of AZD1222 vaccination. The receptors here all came from an adult in good health.

CDR3 sequence: CASSLQVGGANTEAFF. The DNA of the CDR3 is TGTGCCAGCAGCTTACAGGTGGGAGGGGCCAACACTGAAGCTTTCTTT. The chain recombines TRBV7-2 with TRBJ1-1, with D tentatively TRBD1 (5 bases). There are 16 residues in the CDR3. Per the germline V gene, CDR1 is SGHTA and CDR2 is FQGNSA. Trimming shortened V by 2 bases and J by 2 bases, and 15 bases separated the two germline ends.

The V gene is TRBV12-3 or TRBV12-4, the J gene TRBJ2-2, with D hard to call. V was cut by 6 bases and J by 8 bases, with 10 bases left in between. This CDR3 region has 12 residues. The CDR3 nucleotides read TGTGCCAGCAGAGTATCCGCGGGGGAGCTGTTTTTT. Translated, it gives CASRVSAGELFF.

The gene calls are TRBV7-2 and TRBJ1-1; weak D call: TRBD1 (5 bases). Trimming took 3 bases from V and 1 from J, leaving 9 bases between them. Germline V gene data show CDR1 as SGHTA and CDR2 as FQGNSA. There are 14 residues in the CDR3. The CDR3 DNA reads as TGTGCCAGCAGCTTGTTTGACAGGAACACTGAAGCTTTCTTT. Protein: CASSLFDRNTEAFF.

V is TRBV18 and J is TRBJ2-3; D remains unclear. Germline V gene data show CDR1 as KGHSH and CDR2 as LQKENI. This CDR3 region has 14 residues. The V end was cut by 2 bases, the J end by 4 bases, with 10 bases between. The CDR3: CASSPFDPADTQYF. CDR3 DNA sequence: TGTGCCAGCTCACCATTCGACCCGGCAGATACGCAGTATTTT.

The rearrangement joins TRBV7-2 to TRBJ2-3; TRBD2 agrees at 10 bases. Unmatched junction bases numbered 7, after V lost 5 bases and J lost 5 bases. The CDR3 extends over 15 amino acids. In germline, CDR1 is SGHTA, CDR2 FQGNSA. CDR3 in amino acids: CASSALAGGRDTQYF. CDR3 in DNA: TGTGCCAGCAGCGCCTTAGCGGGAGGTCGAGATACGCAGTATTTT.

This chain connects TRBV7-2 to TRBJ2-7, with D hard to call. CDR3 size: 13 residues. Trimming removed 1 base from V and 6 bases from J, with 10 bases in between. The germline gives CDR1 SGHTA, CDR2 FQGNSA. CDR3 loop: CASSLVPAREQYV. For the CDR3, the DNA is TGTGCCAGCAGCTTAGTCCCCGCGCGCGAGCAGTACGTC.

As regards this clone: Mismatch with germline at one junction end may stem from a read error. This chain uses TRBV3-1 (or the pseudogene TRBV3-2) with TRBJ1-1; perhaps TRBD1 as D (6 bases). In germline, CDR1 is LGHDT, CDR2 YNNKEL (reference sequence). This CDR3 comprises 14 residues. The CDR3 DNA sequence: TGTGCCAGCAGCCAAGCTATGGGGGCTGTTGAAACTTTCTTT. This sequence encodes CASSQAMGAVETFF.

The chain has TRBV28 and TRBJ2-3; D gene uncertain. Trimming pared 3 bases from V and 6 bases from J, leaving 10 bases between. The CDR3 extends over 13 amino acids. The germline V gene has CDR1 MDHEN and CDR2 SYDVKM. The CDR3 region is CASSFPGEDTQYF. The CDR3 nucleotides are TGTGCCAGCAGTTTCCCAGGAGAGGATACGCAGTATTTT.

The chain is built from TRBV7-7 and TRBJ2-3; no reliable D call. V lost 5 bases, J lost 2 bases, and 8 bases lay in between. CDR3 size: 13 residues. Germline CDR1 SSHAT, CDR2 FNYEAQ (reference sequence). CDR3 amino acids: CASSSRNTDTQYF. CDR3 bases: TGTGCCAGCAGCAGCAGGAACACAGATACGCAGTATTTT.